This T cell receptor (beta chain) was retrieved from a study of cytomegalovirus exposure and HLA in healthy donors. Study-wide results and caveats: For cytomegalovirus status, the classifier reportedly gave diagnoses with high specificity and sensitivity.

Worth noting for this clone: Its target is not known.

Researchers ran the PCR with 60 Vbeta and 13 Jbeta primers. Method: immunoSEQ multiplex PCR; TCRdb's copy keeps in-frame clones and lacks some. With approximately 150,000 clones in the sample, the ten largest clones hold about 1.6%. Germline CDR1 is SGHAT and CDR2 is FQNNGV. The CDR3 contains 14 residues. Deletions cut 3 bases from V and 5 bases from J, with 13 bases between. The sample comprised PBMCs. The receptor was isolated from a woman between 40 and 50 years old in good health and CMV-seronegative. The rearrangement uses TRBV11-2 and TRBJ1-1, with D unclear. The CDR3 region is CASSFLRSGTEAFF. Here the CDR3 DNA reads TGTGCCAGCAGCTTCCTCAGGAGCGGGACTGAAGCTTTCTTT. Full variable domain (rest looked up from reference TRBV11-2 and TRBJ1-1): EAGVAQSPRYKIIEKRQSVAFWCNPISGHATLYWYQQILGQGPKLLIQFQNNGVVDDSQLPKDRFSAERLKGVDSTLKIQPAKLEDSAVYLCASSFLRSGTEAFFGQGTRLTVV.